The 32 T cell receptor beta chains given below trace back to one sample, sequenced in a study of Ad26.COV2.S vaccination and SARS-CoV-2 variants. TCRdb's table, derived via immunoSEQ multiplex PCR, lists solely in-frame clones and lacks some. Seen here are about 470,000 clones, around 90% observed once, and the top ten hold less than 4.5%. This sample's treatment: some 19 received Ad26.COV2.S at low or high dose, single or two shots; five or six received placebo; per-sample allocation not given. Samples analyzed were those drawn on day 63 after the first vaccine or placebo injection. The starting material was peripheral blood, obtained in a trial of Ad26.COV2.S vaccine versus placebo. These receptor sequences come from a person aged 18 to 59 who received the Ad26.COV2.S COVID-19 vaccine or a placebo.

The chain recombines TRBV29-1 with TRBJ1-3; weak D call: TRBD1 (6 bases). The CDR3 has 16 residues. Trimming stripped 5 bases from V and 2 bases from J, with 19 bases between. Germline lookup yields CDR1 SQVTM and CDR2 ANQGSEA. The CDR3 reads CSVLARQAGAGNTIYF. Written as DNA, the CDR3 is TGCAGCGTTCTGGCACGACAAGCAGGGGCTGGAAACACCATATATTTT.

The chain combines TRBV28 with TRBJ2-1, with a possible D match to TRBD2 (5 bases). Trimming pared 6 bases from V and 2 bases from J, leaving 17 bases between. The CDR3 extends over 16 amino acids. The germline V gene has CDR1 MDHEN and CDR2 SYDVKM. CDR3 sequence (DNA): TGTGCCAGCAGAGGAAGAGGAGGATTCCCCTACAATGAGCAGTTCTTC. Residues: CASRGRGGFPYNEQFF.

The chain couples TRBV7-2 to TRBJ2-3, with D perhaps matching TRBD2 (6 bases). The V and J ends lost 6 bases and 1 base respectively, with 17 bases between them. Germline V lookup: CDR1 SGHTA, CDR2 FQGNSA. The CDR3 is 16 residues long. The CDR3 region is CASSSMRRRGTDTQYF. CDR3 DNA sequence: TGTGCCAGCAGTTCGATGCGGCGGAGGGGCACAGATACGCAGTATTTT.

The chain employs TRBV28 and TRBJ2-1; 8 nucleotides match TRBD2. After removal of 3 bases from V and 6 bases from J, the junction contained 7 bases not matched to a gene. Germline-derived CDR1 and CDR2 are MDHEN and SYDVKM. CDR3 length: 15 amino acids. The CDR3 loop is CASSFGRALTNEQFF. The CDR3 DNA reads TGTGCCAGCAGTTTCGGGAGGGCCTTAACCAATGAGCAGTTCTTC.

This chain joins TRBV9 and TRBJ1-5; 8 bases are a match to TRBD1. Trimming cost V 4 bases and J 2 bases; bases outside gene matches: 8. The CDR3 covers 16 residues. CDR1 is SGDLS and CDR2 is YYNGEE in the germline V gene. CDR3 sequence reads: CASSKTGVGGNQPQHF. The CDR3 DNA reads TGTGCCAGCAGCAAGACAGGGGTGGGGGGCAATCAGCCCCAGCATTTT.

This clone was counted between two and nine times. Other DNA sequences in the sample encode the same CDR3. The CDR3 reads CASSLAGGSYEQYF. The DNA for the CDR3 is TGTGCCAGCAGCTTGGCAGGGGGCTCCTACGAGCAGTACTTC. The chain recombines TRBV5-4 with TRBJ2-7, with TRBD1 identical over 7 bases. The CDR3 loop spans 14 amino acids. CDR1 and CDR2 from the germline V gene are SGHNT and YYREEE (reference sequence). The J segment lost 0 bases and the V segment lost 0 bases, leaving 0 bases of the junction unmatched.

The chain links TRBV6-6 to TRBJ1-3; D is perhaps TRBD1 (5 bases). Trimming took 4 bases from V and 3 from J, leaving 10 bases between them. Germline-derived CDR1 and CDR2 are MNHNY and SVGAGI (reference sequence). The CDR3 is 14 amino acids. The CDR3 is CASSSQGLGNTIYF. As DNA, the CDR3 is TGTGCCAGCAGTTCCCAGGGACTTGGAAACACCATATATTTT.

This clone was seen just once. This sequence joins TRBV7-8 and TRBJ1-1; 9 bases agree with TRBD1. J gave up 0 bases and V 5 bases, and 7 bases lay outside the gene matches. Germline V gives CDR1 SGHVS, CDR2 FQNEAQ. This CDR3 has 16 amino acids. The CDR3 spells CASSVHDRGLNTEAFF. CDR3 nucleotide sequence: TGTGCCAGCAGCGTACACGACAGGGGGTTGAACACTGAAGCTTTCTTT.

Regarding this clone: The same CDR3 also results from other DNA sequences found in this sample. The chain carries TRBV18 and TRBJ2-3, with 8 bases aligning to TRBD2. With 3 bases clipped from V and 0 bases from J, the junction kept 2 bases outside the gene matches. In germline, CDR1 is KGHSH, CDR2 LQKENI. The CDR3 covers 15 residues. Here the CDR3 reads CASSPTSASTDTQYF. CDR3 nucleotide sequence: TGTGCCAGCTCACCGACTAGCGCCAGCACAGATACGCAGTATTTT.

This sequence joins TRBV2 and TRBJ1-1, with 7 bases that match TRBD1. This CDR3 contains 15 residues. V lost 5 bases to trimming and J lost 1 base; unmatched junction nucleotides: 7. Germline CDR1 is SNHLY and CDR2 is FYNNEI. The CDR3 DNA is TGTGCCAGCAGTCCAACAGGGGTGGGGAACACTGAAGCTTTCTTT. This codes for CASSPTGVGNTEAFF.

The gene calls are TRBV7-3 and TRBJ1-1; possible D gene TRBD1, 5 bases. Germline values: CDR1 SGHTA, CDR2 FQGTGA. With 4 bases removed from V and 0 bases from J, the gap between germline ends came to 6 bases. This CDR3 spans 13 amino acids. The CDR3 protein is CASSSQVNTEAFF. Here the CDR3 DNA reads TGTGCCAGCAGCTCACAGGTGAACACTGAAGCTTTCTTT.

The chain joins TRBV7-8 to TRBJ1-2, with 9 bases lining up with TRBD1. The CDR3 contains 14 residues. CDR1 is SGHVS and CDR2 is FQNEAQ in the germline V gene. The V gene end was trimmed by 5 bases and the J gene end by 3 bases; junction bases not matched to a gene: 4. CDR3 sequence: CASSMDRGYYGYTF. Written as DNA, the CDR3 is TGTGCCAGCAGCATGGACAGGGGCTACTATGGCTACACCTTC.

The rearrangement links TRBV15 to TRBJ2-1; 10 bases map to TRBD1. Germline values: CDR1 LNHNV, CDR2 YYDKDF (reference sequence). J lost 5 bases, V lost 0 bases, and 16 bases had no gene match. The CDR3 sequence is 20 residues long. CDR3 in amino acids: CATSRDPGQGQRGLHNEQFF. CDR3 DNA: TGTGCCACCAGCAGAGATCCGGGACAGGGGCAGCGGGGGCTCCACAATGAGCAGTTCTTC.

The chain joins TRBV18 to TRBJ2-2; 7 nucleotides line up with TRBD1. Germline V lookup: CDR1 KGHSH, CDR2 LQKENI. This CDR3 has 14 residues. The ends lost 5 bases at V and 7 bases at J; junction bases unmatched: 7. In nucleotides, the CDR3 is TGTGCCAGCTCAGCTGACAGGGAATACGGGGAGCTGTTTTTT. As protein: CASSADREYGELFF.

J is TRBJ1-2 and V is TRBV5-6; a weak D match, TRBD1 (5 bases). There are 14 residues in the CDR3. Between the trimmed V and J ends, which lost 4 bases and 3 bases, there was a span of 13 bases. Germline V gene sequence: CDR1 SGHDT, CDR2 YYEEEE. The CDR3 DNA reads as TGTGCCAGCAGCCAGAAGGGGAATGACTATGGCTACACCTTC. This codes for CASSQKGNDYGYTF.

This clone was detected only a few times. The sample has other DNA sequences that encode this CDR3 too. The chain carries TRBV6-5 and TRBJ1-1, with no clear D. V shed 2 bases and J shed 1 base, with 8 bases lying between them. The CDR3 is made up of 14 amino acids. Germline loops: CDR1 MNHEY, CDR2 SVGAGI. CDR3 sequence reads: CASSYAGQNTEAFF. CDR3 in DNA: TGTGCCAGCAGTTACGCTGGGCAGAACACTGAAGCTTTCTTT.

The chain carries TRBV18 and TRBJ2-7; a possible D gene is TRBD2 (7 bases). In germline, CDR1 is KGHSH, CDR2 LQKENI. This CDR3 has 15 residues. Trimming removed 3 bases at V and 2 bases at J, with 14 bases between. The CDR3 loop is CASSPGGGSAYEQYF. Here the CDR3 DNA reads TGTGCCAGCTCACCGGGAGGGGGGAGCGCCTACGAGCAGTACTTC.

V gene TRBV19 combines with J gene TRBJ2-1; 8 bases map to TRBD1. The CDR3 runs 15 residues. Germline lookup yields CDR1 LNHDA and CDR2 SQIVND (reference sequence). Trimming cost V 6 bases and J 3 bases; bases outside gene matches: 7. The CDR3: CASSQQGVDYNEQFF. DNA of the CDR3: TGTGCCAGTAGCCAACAGGGGGTGGACTACAATGAGCAGTTCTTC.

This chain joins TRBV10-3 and TRBJ2-5; D is unresolved. Trimming removed 5 bases at V and 0 bases at J, with 10 bases between. This CDR3 has 14 residues. The germline gives CDR1 ENHRY, CDR2 SYGVKD. The CDR3 DNA sequence: TGTGCCATCAGTAGAAGGGCTGACCAAGAGACCCAGTACTTC. Translating gives CAISRRADQETQYF.

The chain recombines TRBV18 with TRBJ2-3; weak D call: TRBD1 (6 bases). V was pared by 6 bases and J by 2 bases, with 24 bases between. There are 18 residues in the CDR3. Per germline, CDR1 KGHSH and CDR2 LQKENI. CDR3 region: CASSHGVGTMRFTDTQYF. Written as DNA, the CDR3 is TGTGCCAGCTCCCACGGCGTCGGGACAATGAGATTCACAGATACGCAGTATTTT.

In its sample, this clone was seen once. This chain joins TRBV10-3 and TRBJ2-3, with 11 bases fitting TRBD2. V shed 4 bases and J 1 base; nucleotides not matched to a gene: 1. The CDR3 runs 15 residues. CDR1 is ENHRY, CDR2 SYGVKD, per germline. The CDR3 is CAISATSGGTDTQYF. The CDR3 nucleotides are TGTGCCATCAGTGCGACTAGCGGGGGCACAGATACGCAGTATTTT.

The chain recombines TRBV18 with TRBJ2-7, with 10 positions matching TRBD1. CDR3 length equals 15 residues. The germline gives CDR1 KGHSH, CDR2 LQKENI. Trimming at V came to 4 bases and at J to 3 bases, leaving 6 bases not matched to a gene. The CDR3, as DNA: TGTGCCAGCTCACAAGGGACAGGGGACAACTACGAGCAGTACTTC. Its translation is CASSQGTGDNYEQYF.

The CDR3 sequence is CASSSLSGSSYNEQFF. The CDR3 DNA reads TGTGCCAGCAGTTCCCTAAGCGGGAGCTCCTACAATGAGCAGTTCTTC. The chain links TRBV6-6 to TRBJ2-1; the match to TRBD2 covers 8 bases. V lost 4 bases, J lost 0 bases, and 5 bases stayed unmatched. This CDR3 region has 16 residues. CDR1 and CDR2 (germline): MNHNY, SVGAGI (reference sequence).

The gene calls are TRBV5-6 and TRBJ1-5, with unresolved D. CDR1 is SGHDT and CDR2 is YYEEEE in the germline V gene. CDR3 length: 13 residues. The ends were cut back, 1 base at V and 4 bases at J, with 6 bases in the middle. The CDR3 protein is CASSLSGNQPQHF. CDR3 nucleotide sequence: TGTGCCAGCAGCTTGAGTGGGAATCAGCCCCAGCATTTT.

J is TRBJ2-3 and V is TRBV4-1, with TRBD1 as a possible D gene (6 bases). Trimming shortened V by 0 bases and J by 5 bases, and 15 bases separated the two germline ends. The CDR3 runs 16 residues. The V gene's germline CDR1 is MGHRA and CDR2 YSYEKL. CDR3 sequence reads: CASSQDDRPLGDTQYF. The CDR3 nucleotides are TGCGCCAGCAGCCAAGACGACAGGCCCCTGGGAGATACGCAGTATTTT.

The V gene is TRBV27, the J gene TRBJ2-7; no reliable D call. The CDR3 is made up of 15 amino acids. Germline V lookup: CDR1 MNHEY, CDR2 SMNVEV (reference sequence). The V gene lost 6 bases and the J gene lost 2 bases, with 17 bases spanning the gap. The CDR3 DNA reads as TGTGCCAGCAGCTCCCGGACGCACGATCCCTACGAGCAGTACTTC. Protein: CASSSRTHDPYEQYF.

V gene TRBV12-5 combines with J gene TRBJ2-2; possible D gene TRBD2, 6 bases. This CDR3 region has 17 residues. From germline, CDR1 is LGHNT and CDR2 FRNRAP. The germline V and J ends were trimmed by 0 bases and 5 bases, with 16 bases remaining between them. The CDR3 spells CASGLVPTAGRTGELFF. The CDR3 nucleotides are TGTGCTAGTGGTTTGGTACCTACAGCGGGTCGGACCGGGGAGCTGTTTTTT.

This chain links TRBV28 with TRBJ1-2, with D hard to call. Trimming took off 3 bases at V and 0 bases at J, with 8 bases between the two ends. Germline values: CDR1 MDHEN, CDR2 SYDVKM. The CDR3 loop spans 14 amino acids. The CDR3 loop is CASSFGLTNYGYTF. Written as DNA, the CDR3 is TGTGCCAGCAGTTTTGGACTAACTAACTATGGCTACACCTTC.

V usage is TRBV3-1 (or the pseudogene TRBV3-2) and J usage is TRBJ2-1, with a possible D match to TRBD2 (6 bases). Germline loops: CDR1 LGHDT, CDR2 YNNKEL (reference sequence). This CDR3 has 15 residues. With 0 bases removed from V and 2 bases from J, the gap between germline ends came to 8 bases. The CDR3 reads CASSQDAGTYNEQFF. The CDR3 region has the DNA TGTGCCAGCAGCCAAGACGCGGGAACCTACAATGAGCAGTTCTTC.

The chain uses TRBV7-6 and TRBJ2-6; possibly TRBD1 for D (5 bases). This CDR3 spans 16 amino acids. The germline gives CDR1 SGHVS, CDR2 FNYEAQ. V shed 5 bases and J shed 2 bases, with 13 bases lying between them. In DNA form, the CDR3 reads TGTGCCAGCAGCCGCAGGGTGGCAACTGGGGCCAACGTCCTGACTTTC. It yields the protein CASSRRVATGANVLTF.

The chain combines TRBV10-2 with TRBJ2-1; TRBD2 agrees at 9 bases. The CDR3 extends over 14 amino acids. Germline loops: CDR1 WSHSY, CDR2 SAAADI. V shed 9 bases and J 5 bases; nucleotides not matched to a gene: 8. CDR3 sequence: CASKTAGGNNEQFF. The CDR3 nucleotides read TGCGCCAGTAAAACAGCGGGAGGAAACAATGAGCAGTTCTTC.

This rearrangement joins TRBV28 to TRBJ2-1; either TRBD1 or TRBD2 may fit D (5 bases each). This CDR3 spans 13 amino acids. The germline V and J ends were trimmed by 5 bases and 5 bases, with 10 bases remaining between them. The germline CDR1 and CDR2 sequences are MDHEN and SYDVKM. Written as DNA, the CDR3 is TGTGCCAGCAGTCAGACAGCGGACAATGAGCAGTTCTTC. Translating gives CASSQTADNEQFF.